This TCR beta chain was captured by sequencing in a study of T cells in Graves' hyperthyroidism and ophthalmopathy. In this sample, this clonotype turned up once. No antigen is known for it. Amplification yielded TCR beta CDR3 regions, with RNA transcripts as the source. First-round RT-PCR targeting the TCR CDR3 was performed with the HTBI primer set. TCRdb reprocessed the multiplex PCR reads with MiXCR, giving one entry per CDR3 protein. This sample has a few hundred thousand distinct CDR3 sequences, with about 16% found just once. Study-level points and caveats: Stable hyperthyroidism was separated from ophthalmopathy by a model based on 13 V-J features.

This receptor was obtained from a woman in her 30s with Graves' ophthalmopathy. The sequenced sample was blood.

CDR3 bases: TGTGCCAGCAGCAAAGGACCAGCGGGAGGACAAGAGACCCAGTACTTC. Protein sequence: CASSKGPAGGQETQYF. The chain combines TRBV3-1 with TRBJ2-5; TRBD2 matches 9 bases. CDR1 is LGHDT, CDR2 YNNKEL, per germline (reference sequence). The V and J ends lost 5 bases and 2 bases, in that order; junction bases with no gene match: 9. CDR3 length equals 16 residues.